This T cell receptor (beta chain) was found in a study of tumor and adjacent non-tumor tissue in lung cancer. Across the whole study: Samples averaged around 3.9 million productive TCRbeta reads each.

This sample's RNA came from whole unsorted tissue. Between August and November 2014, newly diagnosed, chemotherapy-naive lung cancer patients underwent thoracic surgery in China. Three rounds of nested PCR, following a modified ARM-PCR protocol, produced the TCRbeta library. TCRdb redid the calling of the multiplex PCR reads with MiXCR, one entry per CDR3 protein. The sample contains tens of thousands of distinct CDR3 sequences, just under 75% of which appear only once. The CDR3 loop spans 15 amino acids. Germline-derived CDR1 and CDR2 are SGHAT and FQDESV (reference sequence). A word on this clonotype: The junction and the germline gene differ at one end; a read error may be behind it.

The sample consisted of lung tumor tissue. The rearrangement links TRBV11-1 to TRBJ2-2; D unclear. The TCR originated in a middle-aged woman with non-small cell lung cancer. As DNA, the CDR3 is TGTGCCAACAGCTCCCGGGTAATAGGAACTGGGGAGCTGTTTTTT. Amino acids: CANSSRVIGTGELFF.